This record looks at one T cell receptor beta chain sequence and its context. These data come from a study of blood T cell repertoires in COVID-19. Germline CDR1 SNHLY, CDR2 FYNNEI. The CDR3 covers 15 residues. V lost 6 bases and J lost 5; bases outside the gene matches: 10. Clones were read by immunoSEQ multiplex PCR, and TCRdb kept only the in-frame ones, dropping some. The sample carries around 280,000 clones, 87% recorded once. This rearrangement joins TRBV2 to TRBJ1-5; 7 bases are shared with TRBD1. This TCR came from a woman aged 40-49 years who had recovered from COVID-19. Sequencing was done on a sample of PBMCs or T cells enriched from blood (not recorded which). CDR3 protein: CASRAGTAFDQPQHF. The CDR3 DNA sequence: TGTGCCAGCAGGGCCGGGACAGCCTTCGATCAGCCCCAGCATTTT.